This record looks at one TCR beta chain sequence and its context. The sample originates from a study of control samples from healthy donors and cancer patients. J lost 4 bases, V lost 0 bases, and 0 bases had no gene match. This CDR3 comprises 13 residues. Germline CDR1 SGHRS, CDR2 YFSETQ. Profiled with immunoSEQ multiplex PCR; TCRdb holds only in-frame clones, not every one. Of a few hundred thousand clones listed, 75% to 95% were seen once; the top ten hold 5% to 8%. The specimen sequenced was PBMCs. The source of this sequence is a middle-aged man with head and neck cancer. The genes are TRBV5-1 and TRBJ2-5; 7 nucleotides agree with TRBD1. DNA for the CDR3: TGCGCCAGCAGCTTGGGGGACAGAGAGACCCAGTACTTC. Translation: CASSLGDRETQYF.